The rows below give T cell receptor beta chains drawn from one sample of a study of blood T cell repertoires in COVID-19. The protocol was immunoSEQ multiplex PCR, while the TCRdb copy is restricted to in-frame clones and leaves out a portion. The table has 56,000 or so clones, more than 60% seen once. The specimen was peripheral blood. Receptors originate from a woman in her sixties or seventies with acute or convalescent COVID-19. The CDR3 runs from the conserved cysteine through the conserved F or W. Each record gives: V gene, CDR3 length, J gene, CDR3 protein.

TRBV11-2	15	TRBJ2-3	CASSFLQGAGDTQYF
TRBV18	14	TRBJ2-5	CASSRSSGDETQYF
TRBV29-1	14	TRBJ1-5	CSASSGTLNQPQHF
TRBV5-1	15	TRBJ2-5	CASSLTGGREETQYF
TRBV5-8	13	TRBJ2-7	CASSLLPSPEQYF
TRBV14	19	TRBJ2-5	CASSQIPGLAGGRRETQYF
TRBV29-1	12	TRBJ2-7	CSVELYSYEQYF
TRBV18	17	TRBJ2-5	CASSPFNPGTSDETQYF
TRBV24-1	16	TRBJ2-1	CATSDLLAGGLSEQFF
TRBV10-3	19	TRBJ2-1	CAISDPGLAGPTSYNEQFF
TRBV5-6	14	TRBJ1-6	CASSLVQGTTPLHF
TRBV18	12	TRBJ1-2	CASSPGAGGYTF
TRBV7-9	14	TRBJ1-3	CASSFGAGGNTIYF
TRBV4-1	14	TRBJ1-5	CASSRGERNQPQHF
TRBV7-3	14	TRBJ1-1	CASSLSSGGTEAFF
TRBV5-1	14	TRBJ1-3	CASSTRVGGNTIYF
TRBV19	11	TRBJ1-2	CASNMNYGYTF
TRBV7-7	15	TRBJ2-1	CASSPRGREGNEQFF
TRBV5-1	13	TRBJ2-5	CASSSRGQETQYF
TRBV3-1/TRBV3-2	17	TRBJ1-2	CASSPTAISTLNYGYTF
TRBV3-1/TRBV3-2	16	TRBJ1-5	CASSPLNVRNHQPQHF
TRBV6-6	17	TRBJ1-2	CASSGSRGQGVSDGYTF
TRBV28	14	TRBJ1-2	CASSYHGGNYGYTF
TRBV27	13	TRBJ1-3	CASRQRHGNTIYF
TRBV18	15	TRBJ1-5	CASSPPGGAVQPQHF
TRBV12-3/TRBV12-4	11	TRBJ1-1	CASSFQLEAFF
TRBV19	15	TRBJ2-3	CASSTAGGGTDTQYF
TRBV28	11	TRBJ2-5	CASRASGDQYF
TRBV20-1	15	TRBJ2-5	CSASLAGGVGRTQYF
TRBV6-5	11	TRBJ2-1	CASSSGSGWFF
TRBV11-2	14	TRBJ2-3	CASSLPGTSVASYF
TRBV6-1	15	TRBJ1-2	CASSEGRVGEFGYTF
TRBV10-3	14	TRBJ2-7	CAISQGRGINEQYF
TRBV9	15	TRBJ1-2	CASSAGTVANYGYTF
TRBV11-3	15	TRBJ2-1	CASSSYGTVVDEQFF
TRBV20-1	17	TRBJ2-5	CSASGRGQGRRRETQYF
TRBV4-3	15	TRBJ1-5	CASSRDREGNQPQHF
TRBV5-4	16	TRBJ2-7	CASSRTSGTRSYEQYF
TRBV6-5	16	TRBJ2-5	CASSSPRLAGVETQYF
TRBV3-1/TRBV3-2	15	TRBJ2-7	CASSLRRTATYEQYF
TRBV3-1/TRBV3-2	13	TRBJ1-2	CASSQDKGGGYTF
TRBV30	11	TRBJ2-4	CASLSRNIQYF
TRBV10-3	15	TRBJ2-7	CAISRFNRGSYEQYF